These 11 T cell receptor beta chains were sequenced from one sample in a study of OX40 agonist ivuxolimab in advanced cancers. The protocol was immunoSEQ multiplex PCR, while the TCRdb copy is restricted to in-frame clones and leaves out a portion. The sample includes 92,000 or so clones, about four fifths of them seen just once. The specimen was CD4+ or CD8+ T cells sorted from blood, collected in a trial of the OX40 agonist ivuxolimab. Every receptor here comes from an adult with an advanced solid tumor such as melanoma, head and neck, liver or kidney cancer.

The rearrangement joins TRBV2 to TRBJ2-3; 9 bases align to TRBD2. Germline CDR1 SNHLY, CDR2 FYNNEI. There are 15 residues in the CDR3. The trim removed 4 bases at V and 0 bases at J, leaving 2 bases unmatched. CDR3 nucleotide sequence: TGTGCCAGCAGTGGACTAGCGGCTAGCACAGATACGCAGTATTTT. Amino acids: CASSGLAASTDTQYF.

The chain employs TRBV6-1 and TRBJ1-2, with D hard to call. The ends were cut back, 8 bases at V and 3 bases at J, with 16 bases in the middle. This CDR3 spans 14 amino acids. Germline CDR1 MNHNS, CDR2 SASEGT. As DNA, the CDR3 is TGTGCCAGCGGAGTACAGAGGGAGTACTATGGCTACACCTTC. Translated: CASGVQREYYGYTF.

This clone was detected a few times. This sequence joins TRBV11-3 and TRBJ2-5; D possibly corresponds to TRBD2 (6 bases). The CDR3 runs to 13 residues. Trimming removed 3 bases at V and 5 bases at J, with 10 bases between. Germline CDR1 is SGHNT and CDR2 is YENEEA. CDR3 coding DNA: TGTGCCAGCAGCTTCGGGAGAGGGGAGACCCAGTACTTC. Translating it yields CASSFGRGETQYF.

The chain links TRBV5-1 to TRBJ1-1; 7 bases agree with TRBD1. CDR1 is SGHRS, CDR2 YFSETQ, per germline. Germline trimming cut 7 bases from V and 1 base from J; bases unmatched to any gene: 4. The CDR3 extends over 13 amino acids. The CDR3 sequence: CASSGQANTEAFF. For the CDR3, the DNA is TGCGCCAGCTCCGGACAGGCGAACACTGAAGCTTTCTTT.

The chain joins TRBV6-6 to TRBJ2-7; the D gene is possibly TRBD1 (5 bases). Germline V gives CDR1 MNHNY, CDR2 SVGAGI (reference sequence). The CDR3 totals 14 residues. Trimming shortened V by 0 bases and J by 3 bases, and 9 bases separated the two germline ends. As DNA, the CDR3 is TGTGCCAGCAGTTACTCGAGGACAAACTACGAGCAGTACTTC. The encoded protein is CASSYSRTNYEQYF.

The count of this clone is one. CDR3: CASSARQGSSYNEQFF. CDR3 coding DNA: TGTGCCAGCAGTGCCAGACAGGGCAGCTCCTACAATGAGCAGTTCTTC. The chain links TRBV6-6 to TRBJ2-1; 7 bases are shared with TRBD1. This CDR3 contains 16 residues. J gave up 0 bases and V 5 bases, and 7 bases lay outside the gene matches. Germline V gene data show CDR1 as MNHNY and CDR2 as SVGAGI (reference sequence).

The rearrangement joins TRBV18 to TRBJ1-1; 8 bases agree with TRBD1. This CDR3 comprises 16 residues. Germline loops: CDR1 KGHSH, CDR2 LQKENI. With V trimmed by 3 bases and J by 4 bases, 10 bases remained unmatched. The CDR3 is CASSPQGAGMGTEAFF. The CDR3 DNA reads TGTGCCAGCTCACCTCAGGGGGCGGGAATGGGCACTGAAGCTTTCTTT.

The chain has TRBV4-3 and TRBJ1-1; D not certain. Per germline, CDR1 LGHNA and CDR2 YSLEER. V dropped 1 base and J dropped 1 base, with 4 bases sitting between them. The length of the CDR3 is 13 residues. This CDR3 is CASSQGKNTEAFF. CDR3 DNA: TGCGCCAGCAGCCAAGGCAAGAACACTGAAGCTTTCTTT.

This clone was detected only once. One junction end disagrees with the germline gene, perhaps due to a read error. The gene calls are TRBV7-2 and TRBJ2-7, with TRBD2 matching 8 bases. Per the germline V gene, CDR1 is SGHTA and CDR2 is FQGNSA. The CDR3 loop spans 15 amino acids. The DNA for the CDR3 is TGTGCCAGCAGCCTAGCGGGTCAGGAGATCTACGAGCAGTACTTC. This sequence encodes CASSLAGQEIYEQYF.

The chain couples TRBV15 to TRBJ2-7; perhaps D is TRBD1 or TRBD2 (5 bases each). V was clipped by 0 bases and J by 6 bases, with 21 bases between them. This CDR3 is 17 amino acids long. Germline V gives CDR1 LNHNV, CDR2 YYDKDF (reference sequence). The CDR3 sequence: CATSRDKRLSFRGEQYF. The DNA of the CDR3 is TGTGCCACCAGCAGAGATAAGAGACTATCCTTTAGGGGCGAGCAGTACTTC.

This chain uses TRBV7-2 with TRBJ2-3; 11 positions agree with TRBD2. The CDR3 spans 16 residues. V lost 5 bases, J lost 14 bases, and 18 bases stayed unmatched. The germline gives CDR1 SGHTA, CDR2 FQGNSA. The CDR3 DNA sequence: TGTGCCAGCAGCCCCGGACTCAGACTAGCGGGGATGGTAGGGTATTTT. Amino acids: CASSPGLRLAGMVGYF.